This T cell receptor beta chain appears in the sequencing data of a study of T cells in Graves' hyperthyroidism and ophthalmopathy. PBMCs came from roughly 10 ml fresh peripheral blood. This clonotype was counted a few times. Its specificity is not known. One end of the junction does not line up with germline, which may come from a read error. The CDR3 totals 13 residues. Germline V gene sequence: CDR1 KGHSY, CDR2 FQNENV. Researchers took RNA transcripts and amplified the TCR beta CDR3 regions from them. The TCR CDR3 was amplified in a first-round RT-PCR using the HTBI primer set. TCRdb re-analysed the multiplex PCR reads in MiXCR, keeping a single row per CDR3 protein. The sample has over 250,000 distinct CDR3 sequences; roughly 13% are singletons. Overall study results and limits: The majority of expanded thyroid clonotypes above 0.001 also appeared in blood. Ophthalmopathy was separated from stable hyperthyroidism by a 13 V-J model.

The specimen sequenced was blood. The sequence derives from a woman aged 40 to 50 with Graves' ophthalmopathy. The rearrangement uses TRBV16 and TRBJ2-7; tentative D call: TRBD1 (5 bases). CDR3 residues: CASSPSQGMPPNF. The CDR3 DNA follows: TGTGCCAGCAGCCCTTCCCAGGGCATGCCGCCGAACTTC.